This T cell receptor (beta chain) was captured in a study of T cell responses to AZD1222 COVID-19 vaccine. V dropped 7 bases and J dropped 2 bases, with 12 bases sitting between them. CDR1 and CDR2 (germline): MDHEN, SYDVKM. CDR3 length: 14 residues. TCRdb's copy holds only in-frame clones and misses some; the assay was immunoSEQ multiplex PCR. The table lists approximately 50,000 clones, approximately 85% of them singletons. Source: peripheral blood, taken on day 0 of MenACWY control vaccination. The chain has TRBV28 and TRBJ1-5; D is perhaps TRBD1 (5 bases). The receptor was isolated from an adult in good health. The CDR3 DNA reads as TGTGCCAGCACCAGGCAGGGTGGCAATCAGCCCCAGCATTTT. This gives the protein CASTRQGGNQPQHF.